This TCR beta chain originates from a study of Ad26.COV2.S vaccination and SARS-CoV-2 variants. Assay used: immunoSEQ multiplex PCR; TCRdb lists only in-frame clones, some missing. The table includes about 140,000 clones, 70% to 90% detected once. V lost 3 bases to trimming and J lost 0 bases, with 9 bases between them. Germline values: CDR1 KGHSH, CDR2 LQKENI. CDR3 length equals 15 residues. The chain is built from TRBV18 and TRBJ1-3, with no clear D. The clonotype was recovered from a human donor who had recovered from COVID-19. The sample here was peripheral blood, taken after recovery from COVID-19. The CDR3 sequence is CASSPSKGSGNTIYF. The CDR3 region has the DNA TGTGCCAGCTCACCGTCAAAGGGCTCTGGAAACACCATATATTTT.